The 8 T cell receptor beta chains below were found in one sample sequenced in a study of T cell responses to AZD1222 COVID-19 vaccine. The repertoire was sequenced with immunoSEQ multiplex PCR; TCRdb's copy has only in-frame clones and lacks some. The data show about 97,000 clones, just over 85% seen once. Here the sequenced sample was peripheral blood, taken on day 0 of AZD1222 vaccination. These receptors were taken from an adult in good health.

The V and J genes are TRBV4-1 and TRBJ2-1; 14 bases fit TRBD2. Germline V lookup: CDR1 MGHRA, CDR2 YSYEKL. The CDR3 has 15 residues. J lost 8 bases, V lost 4 bases, and 4 bases had no gene match. The CDR3 DNA is TGCGCCAGCAGCCCTCTGACTAGCGGGAGGGATGAGCAGTTCTTC. Translation: CASSPLTSGRDEQFF.

The J gene is TRBJ1-4, the V gene TRBV5-1; D is perhaps TRBD1 (6 bases). Deletions cut 4 bases from V and 5 bases from J, with 12 bases between. Germline CDR1 SGHRS, CDR2 YFSETQ. The CDR3 covers 14 residues. CDR3 in amino acids: CASSAGHQNEKLFF. The CDR3, as DNA: TGCGCCAGCAGCGCGGGACACCAAAATGAAAAACTGTTTTTT. Based on the CDR3 plus reference TRBV5-1 and TRBJ1-4, the full variable domain is KAGVTQTPRYLIKTRGQQVTLSCSPISGHRSVSWYQQTPGQGLQFLFEYFSETQRNKGNFPGRFSGRQFSNSRSEMNVSTLELGDSALYLCASSAGHQNEKLFFGSGTQLSVL.

The V call is TRBV7-9, the J call TRBJ1-2; D possibly corresponds to TRBD1 (6 bases). The germline V and J ends were trimmed by 7 bases and 4 bases, with 13 bases remaining between them. The CDR3 length is 13 residues. Looked up from germline, CDR1 is SEHNR and CDR2 is FQNEAQ (reference sequence). The CDR3 is CASNQRQAYGYTF. CDR3 nucleotide sequence: TGTGCCAGCAACCAACGACAGGCCTATGGCTACACCTTC.

This clone has only one observation. The chain links TRBV21-1 to TRBJ2-7; TRBD1, as called in the table, went unchecked against the DNA. TRBV21-1 is shown as a pseudogene. The CDR3 is made up of 15 amino acids. The CDR3 nucleotides are TGTGCCAGCAGCAAAGCAGGGGTAATTTTCTGGGAGCAGTACTTC. It encodes CASSKAGVIFWEQYF.

This sequence joins TRBV5-1 and TRBJ2-5, with D hard to call. Germline V lookup: CDR1 SGHRS, CDR2 YFSETQ. V was shortened by 4 bases and J by 4 bases, with 20 bases between the two germline ends. The CDR3 totals 16 residues. CDR3 in DNA: TGCGCCAGCAGCCACGACCCAGCCTCGGAAGGAGAGACCCAGTACTTC. Protein: CASSHDPASEGETQYF. Using reference TRBV5-1 and TRBJ2-5 for the parts outside the CDR3, the full variable domain is KAGVTQTPRYLIKTRGQQVTLSCSPISGHRSVSWYQQTPGQGLQFLFEYFSETQRNKGNFPGRFSGRQFSNSRSEMNVSTLELGDSALYLCASSHDPASEGETQYFGPGTRLLVL.

The V and J genes are TRBV10-3 and TRBJ2-5; 16 bases are shared with TRBD2. The V segment lost 5 bases and the J segment 5 bases; nucleotides outside the gene matches: 11. CDR1 is ENHRY and CDR2 is SYGVKD in the germline V gene. This CDR3 comprises 18 residues. The CDR3 loop reads CAISRGLAGGPGGETQYF. The CDR3, as DNA: TGTGCCATCAGTAGGGGACTAGCGGGAGGGCCTGGAGGGGAGACCCAGTACTTC.

This chain links TRBV4-2 with TRBJ2-3; no definite D call. The ends were cut back, 4 bases at V and 1 base at J, with 18 bases in the middle. The CDR3 loop spans 17 amino acids. Germline loops: CDR1 LGHNA, CDR2 YNFKEQ. Here the CDR3 reads CASSLLRTGYGTDTQYF. CDR3 coding DNA: TGTGCCAGCAGCCTTCTCAGGACGGGCTACGGCACAGATACGCAGTATTTT.

The rearrangement links TRBV25-1 to TRBJ2-1; D is perhaps TRBD1 (6 bases). Deletions cut 3 bases from V and 4 bases from J, with 10 bases between. CDR1 and CDR2 (germline): MGHDK, SYGVNS. There are 14 residues in the CDR3. CDR3 loop: CASSDSGQYNEQFF. As DNA, the CDR3 is TGTGCCAGCAGTGATTCCGGACAGTACAATGAGCAGTTCTTC.